One TCR beta chain is described in this entry. Its antigen remains unidentified. The source of the sample is a study of shared clonotypes between healthy human individuals. Study conclusions and caveats: About 5% of naive CD4 clonotypes were shared across four donors. Rarefaction indicated that sorted-subset sequencing remained incomplete although depth was large.

Only in-frame clones appear in the TCRdb table, and some are missing; sequencing was by immunoSEQ multiplex PCR. This sample has 2 million to 2.5 million clones, with just over 90% found just once. Trimming left V 2 bases short and J 2 bases short, with 7 bases between. Germline CDR1 reads MNHEY; CDR2 reads SVGAGI. This CDR3 has 14 amino acids. The receptor's source is a man in his late teens or twenties in good health. Some clones in this sample may be carry-over from other donors' samples. The sequenced material came from naive CD4+ T cells from PBMCs. Regarding subset: CD45RA+ positively selected. The genes are TRBV6-5 and TRBJ1-3; D not certain. CDR3 in DNA: TGTGCCAGCAGTTACGGGGAGGCTGGAAACACCATATATTTT. Its protein product is CASSYGEAGNTIYF.